Below are 5 T cell receptor beta chains sequenced from a single sample in a study of post-analysis software for immune sequencing data. General study results and limits: TRBV5-6, TRBV5-1 and TRBV20-1 belonged to a set of five TRBV segments that were more frequent in patients than controls.

Built from TCR beta cDNA, the libraries had unique molecular identifiers in them. Using its own MiXCR run on the PCR reads, TCRdb lists one record per CDR3 protein. The sample yields over 150,000 distinct CDR3 sequences, about 29% seen once. No cognate antigen is known for these TCRs. The sample consisted of blood. These receptors were taken from a girl under 18 with multiple sclerosis.

The chain uses TRBV5-1 and TRBJ2-1, with 13 bases matching TRBD2. The J call may be mistaken, given a closer DNA end match to TRBJ2-7. This CDR3 spans 16 amino acids. The germline CDR1 and CDR2 sequences are SGHRS and YFSETQ. The CDR3 bases are TGCGCCAGCAGTTTCGGGACTAGCGGGACAACCTGTGAGCAGTACTTC. Protein sequence: CASSFGTSGTTCEQYF.

This clonotype has just a few counts. The chain uses TRBV12-3 or TRBV12-4 and TRBJ1-4; 7 nucleotides align to TRBD1. V trimming: 5 bases; J trimming: 7 bases; junction bases outside the gene matches: 7. The CDR3 length is 14 residues. Here the CDR3 reads CASSIRQGGEKLFF. In DNA form, the CDR3 reads TGTGCCAGCAGTATCCGACAGGGCGGTGAAAAACTGTTTTTT.

Only a few counts were recorded for this clonotype. The rearrangement joins TRBV9 to TRBJ1-1; tentatively, D is TRBD1 (5 bases). CDR1 is SGDLS, CDR2 YYNGEE, per germline. V dropped 4 bases and J dropped 1 base, with 17 bases sitting between them. This CDR3 has 16 amino acids. The CDR3 nucleotides read TGTGCCAGCAGCCGTCGGGTGGACATTGCGAACACTGAAGCTTTCTTT. Translation: CASSRRVDIANTEAFF.

This clonotype was observed a few times. A much larger clone differs from this one at a single base, so this may be a read error. The chain is built from TRBV7-6 and TRBJ2-7; 10 nucleotides line up with TRBD2. Germline V CDR1 and CDR2: SGHVS, FNYEAQ. The CDR3 covers 15 residues. V was clipped by 4 bases and J by 12 bases; unmatched bases: 15. The DNA of the CDR3 is TGTGCCAGCAGCTGGGGGTTAGCGGGAGGACAGCGGCGGTACTTC. Its translation: CASSWGLAGGQRRYF.

This clonotype has ten or more counts. The chain employs TRBV5-1 and TRBJ2-6; D possibly uses TRBD1 or TRBD2 (5 bases each). The CDR3 has 16 amino acids. V lost 6 bases to trimming and J lost 2 bases, with 15 bases between them. The germline V gene encodes CDR1 SGHRS and CDR2 YFSETQ. CDR3 loop: CASNTGRGAGANVLTF. CDR3 DNA sequence: TGCGCCAGCAACACTGGCAGAGGGGCTGGGGCCAACGTCCTGACTTTC.